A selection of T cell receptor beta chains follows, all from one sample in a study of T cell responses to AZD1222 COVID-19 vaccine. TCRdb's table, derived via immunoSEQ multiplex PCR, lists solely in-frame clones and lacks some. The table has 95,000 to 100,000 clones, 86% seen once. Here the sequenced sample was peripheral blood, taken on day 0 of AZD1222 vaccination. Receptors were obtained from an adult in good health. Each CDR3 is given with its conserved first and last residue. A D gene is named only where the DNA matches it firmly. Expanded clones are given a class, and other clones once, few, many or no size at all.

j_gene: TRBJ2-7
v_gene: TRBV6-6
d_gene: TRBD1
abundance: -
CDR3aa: CASRETGTGGEQYF
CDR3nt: TGTGCCAGCAGAGAAACGGGGACAGGGGGCGAGCAGTACTTC

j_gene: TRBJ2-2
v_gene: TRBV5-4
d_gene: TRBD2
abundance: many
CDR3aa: CASSLGAGGQLFF
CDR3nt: TGTGCCAGCAGCTTGGGGGCGGGAGGTCAACTGTTTTTT

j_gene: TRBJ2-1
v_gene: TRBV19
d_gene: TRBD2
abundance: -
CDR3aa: CASSRLAASSYNEQFF
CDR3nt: TGTGCCAGTAGTAGACTAGCGGCCTCCTCCTACAATGAGCAGTTCTTC

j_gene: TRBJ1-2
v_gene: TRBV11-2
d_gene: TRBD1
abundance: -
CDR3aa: CASSPSGGQGIYGYTF
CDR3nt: TGTGCCAGCAGCCCCTCGGGGGGACAGGGGATTTATGGCTACACCTTC

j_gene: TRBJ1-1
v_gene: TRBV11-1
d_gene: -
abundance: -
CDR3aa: CASSLVSTEAFF
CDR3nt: TGTGCCAGCAGCTTAGTATCAACTGAAGCTTTCTTT

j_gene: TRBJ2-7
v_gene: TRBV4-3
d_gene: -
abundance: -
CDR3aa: CASSQARATTRSYEQYF
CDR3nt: TGCGCCAGCAGCCAAGCCCGGGCAACCACTAGGTCCTACGAGCAGTACTTC

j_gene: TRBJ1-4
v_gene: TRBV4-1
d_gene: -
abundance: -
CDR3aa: CASSQVRDVEKLFF
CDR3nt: TGCGCCAGCAGCCAAGTTAGGGATGTTGAAAAACTGTTTTTT

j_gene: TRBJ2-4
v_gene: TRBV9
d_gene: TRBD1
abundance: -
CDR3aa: CASSGKGTGVLAKNIQYF
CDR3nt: TGTGCCAGCAGCGGAAAGGGGACAGGGGTTCTAGCCAAAAACATTCAGTACTTC

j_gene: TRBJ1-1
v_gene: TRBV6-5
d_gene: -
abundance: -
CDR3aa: CASSPPGGVTEAFF
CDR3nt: TGTGCCAGCAGCCCACCCGGGGGGGTCACTGAAGCTTTCTTT

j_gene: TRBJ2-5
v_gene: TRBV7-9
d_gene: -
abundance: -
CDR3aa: CASSVDGVRETQYF
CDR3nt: TGTGCCAGCAGCGTCGACGGAGTCCGGGAGACCCAGTACTTC

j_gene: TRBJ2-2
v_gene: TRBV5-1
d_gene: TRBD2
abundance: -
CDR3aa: CASSYRGGAYTGELFF
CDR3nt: TGCGCCAGCAGCTATCGGGGGGGCGCGTACACCGGGGAGCTGTTTTTT

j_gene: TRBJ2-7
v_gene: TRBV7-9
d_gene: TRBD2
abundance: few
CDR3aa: CASSPTSGSYEQYF
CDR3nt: TGTGCCAGCAGCCCGACTAGCGGATCCTACGAGCAGTACTTC

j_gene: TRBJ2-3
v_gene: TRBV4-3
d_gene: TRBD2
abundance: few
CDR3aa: CASSPHGSGRTDTQYF
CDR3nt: TGCGCCAGCAGCCCTCACGGGAGCGGGAGGACAGATACGCAGTATTTT

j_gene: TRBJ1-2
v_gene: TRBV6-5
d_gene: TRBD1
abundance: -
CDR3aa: CASSYRDRGNYGYTF
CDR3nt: TGTGCCAGCAGTTACCGGGACAGGGGTAACTATGGCTACACCTTC

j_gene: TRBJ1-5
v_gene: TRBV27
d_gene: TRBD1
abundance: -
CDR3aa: CASRTGEQPQHF
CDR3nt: TGTGCCAGCAGGACAGGGGAACAGCCCCAGCATTTT